What follows describes a single T cell receptor (beta chain). Antigen specificity is unknown. Uncontrolled infection, other autoimmune disease, pregnancy or lactation excluded patients. The CDR3 spans 10 residues. Trimming pared 3 bases from V and 8 bases from J, leaving 7 bases between. Germline V CDR1 and CDR2: SQVTM, ANQGSEA. The data originate from a study of T cells in Graves' hyperthyroidism and ophthalmopathy. Amplified TCR beta CDR3 regions came from RNA transcripts. HTBI primers were the set used in a first-round RT-PCR of the TCR CDR3. TCRdb redid the calling of the multiplex PCR reads with MiXCR, one entry per CDR3 protein. The sample holds some 360,000 distinct CDR3 sequences, 15% to 20% seen once. General study results and limits: Ophthalmopathy was model-predicted a median approximately six months pre-onset. Most thyroid clonotypes expanded above 0.001 were also detected in blood.

The rearrangement links TRBV29-1 to TRBJ1-1; D is undetermined. Sequenced: blood. This clonotype originated in a woman between 40 and 55 years old with Graves' ophthalmopathy. CDR3 in DNA: TGCAGCGTTGATTCACAGGAAGCTTTCTTT. Translation: CSVDSQEAFF.